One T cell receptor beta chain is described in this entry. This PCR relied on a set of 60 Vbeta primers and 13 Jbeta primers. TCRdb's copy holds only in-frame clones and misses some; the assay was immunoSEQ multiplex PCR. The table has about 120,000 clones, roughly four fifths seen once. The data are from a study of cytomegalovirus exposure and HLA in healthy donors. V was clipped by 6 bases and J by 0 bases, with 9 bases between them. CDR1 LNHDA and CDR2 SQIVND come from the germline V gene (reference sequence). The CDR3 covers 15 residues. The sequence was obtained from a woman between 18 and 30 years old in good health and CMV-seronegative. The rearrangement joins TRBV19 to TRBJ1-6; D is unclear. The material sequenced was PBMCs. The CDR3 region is CASSRSSSYNSPLHF. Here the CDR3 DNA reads TGTGCCAGTAGCCGCTCTAGCTCCTATAATTCACCCCTCCACTTT. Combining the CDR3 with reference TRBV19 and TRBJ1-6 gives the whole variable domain DGGITQSPKYLFRKEGQNVTLSCEQNLNHDAMYWYRQDPGQGLRLIYYSQIVNDFQKGDIAEGYSVSREKKESFPLTVTSAQKNPTAFYLCASSRSSSYNSPLHFGNGTRLTVT.